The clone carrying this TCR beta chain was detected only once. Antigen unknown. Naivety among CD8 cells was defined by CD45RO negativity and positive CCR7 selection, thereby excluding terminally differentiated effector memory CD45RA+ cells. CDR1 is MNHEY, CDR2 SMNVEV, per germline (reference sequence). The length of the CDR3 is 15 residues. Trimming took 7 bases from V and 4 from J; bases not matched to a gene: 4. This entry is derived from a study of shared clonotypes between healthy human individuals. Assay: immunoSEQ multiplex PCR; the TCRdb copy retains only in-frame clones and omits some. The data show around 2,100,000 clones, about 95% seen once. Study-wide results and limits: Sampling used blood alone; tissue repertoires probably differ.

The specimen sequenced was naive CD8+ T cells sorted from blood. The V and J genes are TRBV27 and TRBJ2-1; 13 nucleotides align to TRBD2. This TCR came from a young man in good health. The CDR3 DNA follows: TGTGCCAGCACCACTAGCGGGGGGGCGTACAATGAGCAGTTCTTC. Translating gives CASTTSGGAYNEQFF.